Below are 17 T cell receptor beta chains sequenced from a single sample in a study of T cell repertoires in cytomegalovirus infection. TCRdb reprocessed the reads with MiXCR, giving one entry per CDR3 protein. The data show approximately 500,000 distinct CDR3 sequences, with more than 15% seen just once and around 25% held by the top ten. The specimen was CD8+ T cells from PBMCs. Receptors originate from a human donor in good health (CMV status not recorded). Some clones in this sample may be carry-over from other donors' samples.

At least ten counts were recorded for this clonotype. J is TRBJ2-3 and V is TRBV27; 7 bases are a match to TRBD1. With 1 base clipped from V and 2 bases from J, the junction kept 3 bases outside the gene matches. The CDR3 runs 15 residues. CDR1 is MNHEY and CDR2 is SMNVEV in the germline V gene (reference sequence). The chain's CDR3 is CASSLWGQFTDTQYF. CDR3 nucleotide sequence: TGTGCCAGCAGTTTATGGGGACAGTTCACAGATACGCAGTATTTT.

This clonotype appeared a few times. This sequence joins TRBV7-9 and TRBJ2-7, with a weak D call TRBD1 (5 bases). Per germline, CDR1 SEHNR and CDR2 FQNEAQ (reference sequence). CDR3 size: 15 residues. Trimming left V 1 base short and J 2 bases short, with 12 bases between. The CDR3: CASSLGTGLTYEQYF. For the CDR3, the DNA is TGTGCCAGCAGCTTAGGTACAGGATTAACCTACGAGCAGTACTTC.

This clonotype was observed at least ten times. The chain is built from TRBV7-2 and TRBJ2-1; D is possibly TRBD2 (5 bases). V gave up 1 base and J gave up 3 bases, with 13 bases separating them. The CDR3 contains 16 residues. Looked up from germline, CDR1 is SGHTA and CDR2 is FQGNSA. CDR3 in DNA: TGTGCCAGCAGCTTAGAGCCTGGGAGCGGCTACAATGAGCAGTTCTTC. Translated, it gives CASSLEPGSGYNEQFF.

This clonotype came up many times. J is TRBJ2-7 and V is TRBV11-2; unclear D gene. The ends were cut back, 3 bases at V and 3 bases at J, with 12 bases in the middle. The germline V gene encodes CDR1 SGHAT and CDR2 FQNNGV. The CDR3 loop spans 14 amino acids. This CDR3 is CASSFPDWYYEQYF. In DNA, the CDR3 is TGTGCCAGCAGCTTCCCCGATTGGTACTACGAGCAGTACTTC.

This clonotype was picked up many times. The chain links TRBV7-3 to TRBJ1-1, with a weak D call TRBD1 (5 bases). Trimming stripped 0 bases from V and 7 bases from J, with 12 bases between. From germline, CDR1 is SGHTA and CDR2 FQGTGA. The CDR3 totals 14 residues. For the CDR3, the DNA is TGTGCCAGCAGCTTAACGGGGGGAGGGGTTGAAGCTTTCTTT. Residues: CASSLTGGGVEAFF.

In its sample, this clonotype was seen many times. The chain's CDR3 is CASSRTASGEETQYF. CDR3 DNA: TGTGCCAGCAGCCGTACTGCCTCAGGCGAAGAGACCCAGTACTTC. This chain uses TRBV7-7 with TRBJ2-5; D is unresolved. The germline CDR1 and CDR2 sequences are SSHAT and FNYEAQ (reference sequence). V lost 5 bases to trimming and J lost 3 bases, with 16 bases between them. The CDR3 runs 15 residues.

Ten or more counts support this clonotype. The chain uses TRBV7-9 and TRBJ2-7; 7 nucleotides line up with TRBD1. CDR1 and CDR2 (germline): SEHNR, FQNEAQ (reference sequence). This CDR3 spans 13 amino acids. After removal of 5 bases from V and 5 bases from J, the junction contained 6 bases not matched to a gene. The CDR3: CASSPGQKDEQYF. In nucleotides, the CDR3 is TGTGCCAGCAGCCCGGGACAGAAGGACGAGCAGTACTTC.

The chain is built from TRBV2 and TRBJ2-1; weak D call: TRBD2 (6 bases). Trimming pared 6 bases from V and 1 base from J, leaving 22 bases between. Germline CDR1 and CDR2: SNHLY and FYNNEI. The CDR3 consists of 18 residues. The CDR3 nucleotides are TGTGCCAGCAGATTTCAAGGAGGGGCAGGGTGGTCCTACAATGAGCAGTTCTTC. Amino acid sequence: CASRFQGGAGWSYNEQFF.

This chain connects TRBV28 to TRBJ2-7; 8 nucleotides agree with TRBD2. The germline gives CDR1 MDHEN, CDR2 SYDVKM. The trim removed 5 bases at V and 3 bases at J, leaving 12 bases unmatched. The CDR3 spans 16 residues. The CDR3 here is CASSTPSGLASYEQYF. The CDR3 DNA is TGTGCCAGCAGTACCCCTAGCGGACTAGCAAGCTACGAGCAGTACTTC.

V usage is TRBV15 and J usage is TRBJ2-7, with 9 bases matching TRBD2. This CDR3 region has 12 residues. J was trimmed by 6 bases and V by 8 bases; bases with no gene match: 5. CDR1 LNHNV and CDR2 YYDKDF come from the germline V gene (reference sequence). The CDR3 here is CATSVREGEQYF. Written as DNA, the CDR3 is TGTGCCACCTCTGTGCGGGAGGGCGAGCAGTACTTC. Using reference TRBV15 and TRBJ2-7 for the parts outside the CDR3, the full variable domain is DAMVIQNPRYQVTQFGKPVTLSCSQTLNHNVMYWYQQKSSQAPKLLFHYYDKDFNNEADTPDNFQSRRPNTSFCFLDIRSPGLGDTAMYLCATSVREGEQYFGPGTRLTVT.

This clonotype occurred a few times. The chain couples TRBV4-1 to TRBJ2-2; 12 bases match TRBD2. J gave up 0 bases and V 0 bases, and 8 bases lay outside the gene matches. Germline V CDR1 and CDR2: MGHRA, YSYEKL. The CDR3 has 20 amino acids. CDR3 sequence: CASSQDFELAGGSNTGELFF. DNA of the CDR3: TGCGCCAGCAGCCAAGATTTTGAACTAGCGGGGGGCTCGAACACCGGGGAGCTGTTTTTT.

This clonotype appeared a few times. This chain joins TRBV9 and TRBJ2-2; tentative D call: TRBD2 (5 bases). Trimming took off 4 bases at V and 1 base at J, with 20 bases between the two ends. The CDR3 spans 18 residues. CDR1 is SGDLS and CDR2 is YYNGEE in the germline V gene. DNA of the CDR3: TGTGCCAGCAGCTCTAGCCCCCTCTACCCCAAGAACACCGGGGAGCTGTTTTTT. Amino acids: CASSSSPLYPKNTGELFF.

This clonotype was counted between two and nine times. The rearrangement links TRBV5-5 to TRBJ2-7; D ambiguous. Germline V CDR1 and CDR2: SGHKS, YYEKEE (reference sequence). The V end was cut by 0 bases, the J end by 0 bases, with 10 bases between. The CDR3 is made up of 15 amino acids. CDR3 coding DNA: TGTGCCAGCAGCTTGGTGGCACATAGCTCCTACGAGCAGTACTTC. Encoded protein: CASSLVAHSSYEQYF.

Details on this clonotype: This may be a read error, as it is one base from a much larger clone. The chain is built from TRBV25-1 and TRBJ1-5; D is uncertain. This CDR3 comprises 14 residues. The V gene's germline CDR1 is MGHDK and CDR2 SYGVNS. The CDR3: CATSETSSDQPQHF. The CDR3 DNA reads TGTGCCACCTCAGAGACATCTAGCGATCAGCCCCAGCATTTT.

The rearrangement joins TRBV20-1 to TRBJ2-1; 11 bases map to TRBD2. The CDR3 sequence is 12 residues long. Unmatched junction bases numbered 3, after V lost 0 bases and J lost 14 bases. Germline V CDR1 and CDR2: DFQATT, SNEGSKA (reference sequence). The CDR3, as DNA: TGCAGTGCTAGAGATGAACTAGCGGGAGAGTTCTTC. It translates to CSARDELAGEFF.

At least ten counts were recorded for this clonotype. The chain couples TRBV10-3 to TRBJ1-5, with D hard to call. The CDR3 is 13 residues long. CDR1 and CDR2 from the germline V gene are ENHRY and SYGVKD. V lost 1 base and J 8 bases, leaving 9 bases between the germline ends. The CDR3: CAISELEMEPQHF. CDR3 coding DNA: TGTGCCATCAGTGAGTTGGAAATGGAGCCCCAGCATTTT.

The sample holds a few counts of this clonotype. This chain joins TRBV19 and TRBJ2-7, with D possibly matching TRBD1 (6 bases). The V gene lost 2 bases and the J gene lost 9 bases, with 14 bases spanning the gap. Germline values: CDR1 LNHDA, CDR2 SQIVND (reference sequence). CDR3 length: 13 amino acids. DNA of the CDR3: TGTGCCAGTAGTATAAGCATACAGGGTGCGCAGTACTTC. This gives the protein CASSISIQGAQYF. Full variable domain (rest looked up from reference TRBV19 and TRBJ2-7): DGGITQSPKYLFRKEGQNVTLSCEQNLNHDAMYWYRQDPGQGLRLIYYSQIVNDFQKGDIAEGYSVSREKKESFPLTVTSAQKNPTAFYLCASSISIQGAQYFGPGTRLTVT.